This T cell receptor (beta chain) is from a study of T cell changes during pregnancy in multiple sclerosis. Assay used: immunoSEQ multiplex PCR; TCRdb lists only in-frame clones, some missing. In the table there are more than 100,000 clones, about 90% of which are singletons. The CDR3 runs to 16 residues. Germline V gene lookup returns CDR1 ENHRY and CDR2 SYGVKD. The germline V and J ends were trimmed by 2 bases and 0 bases, with 12 bases remaining between them. The chain recombines TRBV10-3 with TRBJ2-3, with D uncertain. The clonotype originates from a female donor with multiple sclerosis, enrolled in a pregnancy study. The specimen comprised peripheral blood, sampled after pregnancy. CDR3 in amino acids: CAISEETPGSTDTQYF. CDR3 nucleotides: TGTGCCATCAGTGAGGAAACTCCCGGTAGCACAGATACGCAGTATTTT.